The clone carrying this T cell receptor beta chain has only one observation. Antigen unknown. Germline CDR1 is SGHDT and CDR2 is YYEEEE. Trimming pared 4 bases from V and 9 bases from J, leaving 14 bases between. The CDR3 is 13 residues long. Primers for the PCR totalled 60 Vbeta and 13 Jbeta. In the authors' methods: The count from a later analysis was roughly 80 million unique TCR beta chains, some 11 million of them shared. Profiled with immunoSEQ multiplex PCR; TCRdb holds only in-frame clones, not every one. The V and J calls and the clone size are those of that table, but D and trimming were determined from the DNA. The repertoire includes over 75,000 clones, under 85% of them detected once, and approximately 7.4% sits in the top ten. This sample was included in a study of cytomegalovirus exposure and HLA in healthy donors. At the level of the study: Earlier results showed 90 million to 120 million unique TCR beta sequences derived from 150 million to 200 million T cells.

General observations from the study: The study labeled 164 TCR beta chains cytomegalovirus-associated. Researchers reported in a later analysis that a missense DCLRE1C variant was tied to TCR beta V- and J-gene trimming.

The sequenced sample was PBMCs. The chain combines TRBV5-6 with TRBJ1-5; D unresolved. The TCR originated in a man between 50 and 59 years old in good health and CMV-seropositive. CDR3 coding DNA: TGTGCCAGCAGCCCCGACCCCGAGGGGCCCCAGCATTTT. Encoded protein: CASSPDPEGPQHF.